A single sample is the source of the 17 T cell receptor beta chains below, sequenced in a study of cytomegalovirus exposure and HLA in healthy donors. The PCR contained 60 Vbeta and 13 Jbeta primers. TCRdb's table, derived via immunoSEQ multiplex PCR, lists solely in-frame clones and lacks some. Found here are 210,000 or so clones, approximately 82% of them singletons; the top ten hold about 9.4%. The sequenced sample was PBMCs. These receptors originate from a woman aged 45-60 years in good health and CMV-seropositive.

The chain joins TRBV9 to TRBJ2-3; D is possibly TRBD2 (6 bases). Germline V lookup: CDR1 SGDLS, CDR2 YYNGEE. CDR3 size: 17 residues. V was trimmed by 0 bases and J by 1 base, leaving 15 bases between them. In DNA form, the CDR3 reads TGTGCCAGCAGCGTAGACTATGGCGGCGGGGGCACAGATACGCAGTATTTT. Protein product: CASSVDYGGGGTDTQYF.

A single count supports this clone. The V and J genes are TRBV7-9 and TRBJ1-1; 8 bases match TRBD1. The CDR3 length is 15 residues. The V gene end was trimmed by 5 bases and the J gene end by 3 bases; junction bases not matched to a gene: 8. Germline-derived CDR1 and CDR2 are SEHNR and FQNEAQ (reference sequence). The CDR3 DNA is TGTGCCAGCAGCGCCCGGGACAGGTGGGACACTGAAGCTTTCTTT. This sequence encodes CASSARDRWDTEAFF.

V gene TRBV6-1 combines with J gene TRBJ1-4; 7 nucleotides line up with TRBD1. V gave up 6 bases and J gave up 0 bases; unmatched junction bases: 1. This CDR3 has 14 residues. Germline V CDR1 and CDR2: MNHNS, SASEGT. The CDR3 DNA reads as TGTGCCAGCAGAGGGACAGCAACTAATGAAAAACTGTTTTTT. Translated, it gives CASRGTATNEKLFF.

The J gene is TRBJ2-3, the V gene TRBV4-1; the match to TRBD2 covers 8 bases. The length of the CDR3 is 18 residues. Trimming cost V 0 bases and J 2 bases; bases outside gene matches: 10. The germline gives CDR1 MGHRA, CDR2 YSYEKL. The CDR3 nucleotides are TGCGCCAGCAGCCAAGATCGGGGGGGGGCAGGATACACAGATACGCAGTATTTT. It yields the protein CASSQDRGGAGYTDTQYF.

The rearrangement joins TRBV5-6 to TRBJ2-7, with 9 bases that match TRBD1. CDR1 and CDR2 from the germline V gene are SGHDT and YYEEEE. The V segment lost 4 bases and the J segment 6 bases; nucleotides outside the gene matches: 5. The CDR3 totals 13 residues. CDR3 protein: CASSDDRGFEQYF. CDR3 nucleotides: TGTGCCAGCAGCGATGACAGGGGGTTCGAGCAGTACTTC.

V gene TRBV5-4 combines with J gene TRBJ2-5; 7 bases align to TRBD1. The CDR3 covers 14 residues. With 4 bases clipped from V and 5 bases from J, the junction kept 8 bases outside the gene matches. Germline V gene sequence: CDR1 SGHNT, CDR2 YYREEE (reference sequence). The CDR3 reads CASSPNRGEETQYF. Written as DNA, the CDR3 is TGTGCCAGCAGCCCCAACAGGGGCGAGGAGACCCAGTACTTC.

This chain uses TRBV5-1 with TRBJ1-3; 9 bases align to TRBD1. The V gene end was trimmed by 5 bases and the J gene end by 3 bases; junction bases not matched to a gene: 9. Germline V gene data show CDR1 as SGHRS and CDR2 as YFSETQ. CDR3 size: 16 residues. The DNA for the CDR3 is TGCGCCAGCAGGACACAGGGGGCGCGGGATGGAAACACCATATATTTT. It yields the protein CASRTQGARDGNTIYF.

The chain is built from TRBV6-5 and TRBJ2-1, with TRBD2 identical over 11 bases. This CDR3 comprises 14 residues. Germline V gene lookup returns CDR1 MNHEY and CDR2 SVGAGI. V lost 4 bases, J lost 12 bases, and 8 bases stayed unmatched. Here the CDR3 reads CASSSSSGGRGQFF. CDR3 sequence (DNA): TGTGCCAGCAGTTCCTCTAGCGGGGGGAGGGGGCAGTTCTTC.

Details on this clone: The junction does not match germline at one end; this may be a read error. The chain employs TRBV9 and TRBJ2-3, with 10 nucleotides matching TRBD2. Germline CDR1 SGDLS, CDR2 YYNGEE. There are 16 residues in the CDR3. The CDR3, as DNA: TGTGCCAGCAGCGCCGGAAGCGGGGGGGTCACACATACGCAGTATTTT. Its protein is CASSAGSGGVTHTQYF.

The CDR3: CASSLGLAGTTDTQYF. As DNA, the CDR3 is TGTGCCAGCAGCTTAGGTCTAGCGGGGACCACAGATACGCAGTATTTT. The chain recombines TRBV7-9 with TRBJ2-3, with 9 bases aligning to TRBD2. V lost 1 base, J lost 2 bases, and 4 bases stayed unmatched. CDR3 length: 16 residues. Germline CDR1 reads SEHNR; CDR2 reads FQNEAQ (reference sequence).

The rearrangement joins TRBV6-6 to TRBJ1-1, with unresolved D. V was cut by 4 bases and J by 7 bases, with 16 bases left in between. Germline V gene data show CDR1 as MNHNY and CDR2 as SVGAGI (reference sequence). The CDR3 length is 14 residues. The CDR3 here is CASSSDSRVNEAFF. The CDR3, as DNA: TGTGCCAGCAGTTCTGACTCCCGCGTCAATGAAGCTTTCTTT.

The genes are TRBV5-5 and TRBJ1-5; D unresolved. CDR1 is SGHKS and CDR2 is YYEKEE in the germline V gene (reference sequence). The length of the CDR3 is 13 residues. Deletions cut 1 base from V and 7 bases from J, with 9 bases between. CDR3 nucleotide sequence: TGTGCCAGCAGCTTGTCAATAAGCCAGCCCCAGCATTTT. It codes for CASSLSISQPQHF.

The rearrangement joins TRBV5-4 to TRBJ2-5, with 9 positions matching TRBD2. This CDR3 has 15 residues. V lost 4 bases to trimming and J lost 3 bases; unmatched junction nucleotides: 7. The germline CDR1 and CDR2 sequences are SGHNT and YYREEE (reference sequence). The CDR3 here is CASSLGLAREETQYF. The CDR3 DNA sequence: TGTGCCAGCAGCCTCGGACTAGCGCGAGAAGAGACCCAGTACTTC.

The gene calls are TRBV6-5 and TRBJ2-5; possible D gene TRBD2, 6 bases. The CDR3 totals 15 residues. Germline lookup yields CDR1 MNHEY and CDR2 SVGAGI. Trimming pared 2 bases from V and 6 bases from J, leaving 16 bases between. This chain's CDR3 is CASSYVPQGTQTQYF. The CDR3 DNA reads TGTGCCAGCAGTTACGTTCCACAAGGGACTCAGACCCAGTACTTC.

Remarks on this clone: The junction departs from germline at one end; a sequencing error may be responsible. This chain joins TRBV7-9 and TRBJ1-3, with unresolved D. The CDR3 loop spans 12 amino acids. CDR1 is SEHNR and CDR2 is FQNEAQ in the germline V gene (reference sequence). CDR3 protein: CSSSSEGNTIYF. For the CDR3, the DNA is TGTTCCAGCAGCTCAGAAGGAAACACCATATATTTT. Together with reference TRBV7-9 and TRBJ1-3, the CDR3 gives the full variable domain: DTGVSQNPRHKITKRGQNVTFRCDPISEHNRLYWYRQTLGQGPEFLTYFQNEAQLEKSRLLSDRFSAERPKGSFSTLEIQRTEQGDSAMYLCSSSSEGNTIYFGEGSWLTVV.

The rearrangement uses TRBV27 and TRBJ1-1, with D hard to call. The CDR3 loop spans 14 amino acids. Between the trimmed V and J ends, which lost 5 bases and 11 bases, there was a span of 21 bases. Germline CDR1 and CDR2: MNHEY and SMNVEV (reference sequence). The chain's CDR3 is CASSPQIGRVYAFF. CDR3 DNA sequence: TGTGCCAGCAGTCCCCAAATAGGGAGGGTGTACGCTTTCTTT.

This clone was counted between two and nine times. The rearrangement uses TRBV27 and TRBJ1-3; 8 bases agree with TRBD1. The junction had 18 bases not matched to a gene; V was cut back by 4 bases and J by 4 bases. The CDR3 is made up of 19 amino acids. In germline, CDR1 is MNHEY, CDR2 SMNVEV (reference sequence). The chain's CDR3 is CASSSSRTGKSLGGNTIYF. The CDR3 coding sequence is TGTGCCAGCAGTTCCAGCCGGACAGGGAAAAGTCTAGGGGGAAACACCATATATTTT.